Following are 21 T cell receptor beta chains from one sample sequenced in a study of blood T cell repertoires in COVID-19 (dated by TCRdb to the early 2020s). The library relied on the immunoSEQ multiplex PCR assay. In TCRdb, the immuneACCESS table is reduced to in-frame sequences with V and J assigned. These tables do not hold every clone; where another copy was compared, an unresolved V gene accounts for under half, and the others remain unexplained. Within this sample are about 180,000 clones, with 85% to 95% of them counted one time only. Approximately 0.56% of the sample lies in the top ten. Material for sequencing was peripheral blood. Source of these receptors: a man aged 50-60 years with acute or convalescent COVID-19.

V is TRBV7-2 and J is TRBJ1-1; 8 positions match TRBD1. The J segment lost 5 bases and the V segment lost 6 bases, leaving 8 bases of the junction unmatched. The CDR3 loop spans 14 amino acids. Per germline, CDR1 SGHTA and CDR2 FQGNSA. The CDR3 nucleotides read TGTGCCAGCAGTCCCCAAACAGGGGGAACTGAAGCTTTCTTT. It codes for CASSPQTGGTEAFF.

V gene TRBV10-3 combines with J gene TRBJ1-1, with 7 bases aligning to TRBD1. Germline V gene data show CDR1 as ENHRY and CDR2 as SYGVKD. After removal of 7 bases from V and 7 bases from J, the junction contained 9 bases not matched to a gene. The CDR3 has 13 residues. The CDR3: CAINPSRDSEAFF. In nucleotides, the CDR3 is TGTGCCATCAATCCTTCCCGGGACAGTGAAGCTTTCTTT.

The chain links TRBV21-1 to TRBJ2-4; the table names TRBD1, a call not compared with the DNA. TRBV21-1 corresponds to a pseudogene. The CDR3 has 17 amino acids. The CDR3, as DNA: TGTGCCAGCAGTTTTAAACAGGGGTTCCTAACCAAAAACATTCAGTACTTC. This gives the protein CASSFKQGFLTKNIQYF.

This clone was seen only once. The rearrangement links TRBV13 to TRBJ2-7; D might be TRBD1 (7 bases). Per germline, CDR1 PRHDT and CDR2 FYEKMQ (reference sequence). This CDR3 has 16 amino acids. V was clipped by 5 bases and J by 2 bases, with 19 bases between them. The DNA for the CDR3 is TGTGCCAGCAGCCACGGGGGCAGGGGGTCACCCTACGAGCAGTACTTC. Its protein is CASSHGGRGSPYEQYF.

CDR3 sequence reads: CASSQDRLAGRSADTQYF. DNA of the CDR3: TGTGCCAGCAGCCAAGATAGACTAGCGGGGAGGTCGGCAGATACGCAGTATTTT. The V gene is TRBV3-1 (or the pseudogene TRBV3-2), the J gene TRBJ2-3; 11 bases agree with TRBD2. V was clipped by 0 bases and J by 4 bases; unmatched bases: 9. The CDR3 covers 18 residues. CDR1 is LGHDT, CDR2 YNNKEL, per germline (reference sequence).

This clone was detected once. The chain couples TRBV30 to TRBJ2-7; 7 bases match TRBD1. Trimming took 1 base from V and 4 from J; bases not matched to a gene: 1. The CDR3 runs 12 residues. CDR1 is GTSNPN and CDR2 is SVGIG in the germline V gene (reference sequence). The CDR3 spells CAWSGTGYEQYF. CDR3 nucleotides: TGTGCCTGGAGTGGGACAGGTTACGAGCAGTACTTC.

The chain is built from TRBV19 and TRBJ2-7, with a tentative D call TRBD1 (5 bases). This CDR3 is built from 14 residues. Germline assignment: CDR1 LNHDA and CDR2 SQIVND (reference sequence). Trimming removed 7 bases from V and 0 bases from J, with 13 bases in between. The CDR3, as DNA: TGTGCCAGTACCCGCCAGGGCCTCTCCTACGAGCAGTACTTC. Its translation: CASTRQGLSYEQYF.

The chain links TRBV25-1 to TRBJ1-4; a weak D match, TRBD1 (6 bases). CDR1 is MGHDK and CDR2 is SYGVNS in the germline V gene. The CDR3 extends over 14 amino acids. Trimming removed 3 bases from V and 8 bases from J, with 13 bases in between. The CDR3 DNA follows: TGTGCCAGCAGTGAGTCAGGGGTTGGGGAAAAACTGTTTTTT. Its translation is CASSESGVGEKLFF.

This rearrangement joins TRBV5-4 to TRBJ2-2, with unresolved D. The CDR3 has 14 residues. V lost 2 bases, J lost 1 base, and 6 bases lay in between. Germline CDR1 is SGHNT and CDR2 is YYREEE (reference sequence). CDR3 amino acids: CASSFPGNTGELFF. CDR3 coding DNA: TGTGCCAGCAGCTTCCCAGGGAACACCGGGGAGCTGTTTTTT.

Concerning this clone itself: This sample also contains other DNA sequences that code for the same CDR3. DNA for the CDR3: TGCGCCAGCAGCTTGGGACAGGGGTGGAATGAGCAGTTCTTC. This gives the protein CASSLGQGWNEQFF. V and J are TRBV5-1 and TRBJ2-1, with 8 bases aligning to TRBD1. Trimming took 0 bases from V and 7 from J; bases not matched to a gene: 3. CDR1 and CDR2 from the germline V gene are SGHRS and YFSETQ. The CDR3 is 14 amino acids.

The CDR3 reads CASSLSSGRETQYF. The CDR3 coding sequence is TGCGCCAGCAGCTTGAGCTCAGGGCGGGAGACCCAGTACTTC. The chain carries TRBV5-1 and TRBJ2-5, with D possibly matching TRBD1 (5 bases). The CDR3 loop spans 14 amino acids. Deletions cut 1 base from V and 5 bases from J, with 12 bases between. Germline-derived CDR1 and CDR2 are SGHRS and YFSETQ.

The chain has TRBV30 and TRBJ1-5, with 7 bases identical to TRBD1. The CDR3 spans 15 residues. Losses at the gene ends were 1 base for V and 4 bases for J; bases not matched to a gene: 7. Germline values: CDR1 GTSNPN, CDR2 SVGIG (reference sequence). Here the CDR3 reads CAWSDPGQLNQPQHF. In DNA, the CDR3 is TGTGCCTGGAGTGACCCGGGACAGCTTAATCAGCCCCAGCATTTT.

CDR3 bases: TGTGCCAGTAGTACCTTAACAGGGTACAATCAGCCCCAGCATTTT. Its protein product is CASSTLTGYNQPQHF. The chain recombines TRBV19 with TRBJ1-5; possibly TRBD1 for D (6 bases). This CDR3 comprises 15 residues. Trimming took 4 bases from V and 3 from J, leaving 13 bases between them. Germline loops: CDR1 LNHDA, CDR2 SQIVND (reference sequence).

The chain uses TRBV28 and TRBJ2-7, with TRBD1 identical over 9 bases. J lost 4 bases, V lost 4 bases, and 2 bases had no gene match. The length of the CDR3 is 13 residues. CDR1 MDHEN and CDR2 SYDVKM come from the germline V gene. In nucleotides, the CDR3 is TGTGCCAGCAGTTCACAGGGGGCGTACGAGCAGTACTTC. It encodes CASSSQGAYEQYF.

Notes on this clone: Mismatch with germline at one junction end may stem from a read error. This chain connects TRBV20-1 to TRBJ2-7, with 7 nucleotides matching TRBD1. Germline CDR1 DFQATT, CDR2 SNEGSKA (reference sequence). The CDR3 is 9 amino acids. The CDR3 protein is CRDRDSQDF. In DNA, the CDR3 is TGCAGGGACCGGGACAGCCAAGACTTC.

The chain joins TRBV3-1 (or the pseudogene TRBV3-2) to TRBJ1-1, with D hard to call. The V gene's germline CDR1 is LGHDT and CDR2 YNNKEL (reference sequence). The V gene lost 8 bases and the J gene lost 5 bases, with 9 bases spanning the gap. The CDR3 runs to 11 residues. CDR3 residues: CASRGRTEAFF. The DNA for the CDR3 is TGTGCCAGCCGAGGGAGGACTGAAGCTTTCTTT.

A remark on this clone: The same CDR3 also results from other DNA sequences found in this sample. This chain joins TRBV30 and TRBJ2-2; 10 positions agree with TRBD2. The trim removed 1 base at V and 1 base at J, leaving 6 bases unmatched. The V gene's germline CDR1 is GTSNPN and CDR2 SVGIG (reference sequence). The CDR3 has 17 amino acids. CDR3 coding DNA: TGTGCCTGGAGTGGGCTAGCGGGAGATCTGAACACCGGGGAGCTGTTTTTT. Translated: CAWSGLAGDLNTGELFF.

V gene TRBV4-3 combines with J gene TRBJ2-3, with D perhaps matching TRBD1 (5 bases). Trimming cost V 0 bases and J 1 base, with 8 bases left between them. CDR3 length: 15 residues. Per the germline V gene, CDR1 is LGHNA and CDR2 is YSLEER. CDR3: CASSQDLTGTDTQYF. The CDR3 nucleotides read TGCGCCAGCAGCCAAGACCTGACAGGCACAGATACGCAGTATTTT.

The J gene is TRBJ2-7, the V gene TRBV28; D unclear. CDR3 length: 14 residues. The V and J ends lost 10 bases and 0 bases respectively, with 16 bases between them. The germline gives CDR1 MDHEN, CDR2 SYDVKM. The CDR3 region has the DNA TGTGCCACCTACACCCGAGACAACTCCTACGAGCAGTACGTC. Protein: CATYTRDNSYEQYV.

The chain recombines TRBV3-1 (or the pseudogene TRBV3-2) with TRBJ2-1; D gene ambiguous. The V gene's germline CDR1 is LGHDT and CDR2 YNNKEL (reference sequence). Trimming left V 0 bases short and J 4 bases short, with 10 bases between. This CDR3 has 15 residues. The CDR3 DNA reads TGTGCCAGCAGCCAAGATCTTTACAGATACAATGAGCAGTTCTTC. Translating it yields CASSQDLYRYNEQFF.

The gene calls are TRBV7-9 and TRBJ2-1, with D possibly TRBD2 on 5 matching bases. Germline CDR1 and CDR2: SEHNR and FQNEAQ (reference sequence). Trimming cost V 5 bases and J 6 bases, with 11 bases left between them. The CDR3 loop spans 13 amino acids. CDR3 nucleotide sequence: TGTGCCAGCAGCAAGATAGCGACCAATGAGCAGTTCTTC. This sequence encodes CASSKIATNEQFF.